What follows are 26 T cell receptor beta chains derived from one specimen sequenced in a study of post-analysis software for immune sequencing data. Findings and caveats of the study: Relative to controls, patients had a handful of TRBV segments at higher frequency, with TRBV5-6, TRBV5-1 and TRBV20-1 among these.

Unique-molecular-identifier-tagged TCR beta cDNA libraries were used. MiXCR was run by TCRdb on the PCR reads, yielding one entry per CDR3 protein. The table shows about 770,000 distinct CDR3 sequences, with more than 45% occurring only once. These receptors are not linked to any known antigen. Sequenced: blood. The receptors come from a girl under 18 with multiple sclerosis.

Only a few counts were recorded for this clonotype. The V and J genes are TRBV29-1 and TRBJ1-5; D is perhaps TRBD1 (5 bases). V was shortened by 4 bases and J by 3 bases, with 10 bases between the two germline ends. The CDR3 runs to 13 residues. Looked up from germline, CDR1 is SQVTM and CDR2 is ANQGSEA. CDR3 nucleotides: TGCAGCGTTGCGGTCAGGGACAATCAGCCCCAGCATTTT. This sequence encodes CSVAVRDNQPQHF.

This clonotype occurred a few times. The V and J genes are TRBV7-9 and TRBJ2-1; 10 bases line up with TRBD2. Germline V gene sequence: CDR1 SEHNR, CDR2 FQNEAQ (reference sequence). There are 18 residues in the CDR3. Unmatched junction bases numbered 11, after V lost 4 bases and J lost 2 bases. The DNA for the CDR3 is TGTGCCAGCAGCTCCAACGGGGCTAGCGGGAGCCCCTACAATGAGCAGTTCTTC. Amino acid sequence: CASSSNGASGSPYNEQFF.

The genes are TRBV10-2 and TRBJ1-2; D not certain. V lost 3 bases, J lost 2 bases, and 13 bases lay in between. CDR3 length: 15 residues. Germline V gene data show CDR1 as WSHSY and CDR2 as SAAADI. The CDR3 loop is CASSDRRWANYGYTF. The DNA for the CDR3 is TGCGCCAGCAGTGATCGAAGATGGGCAAACTATGGCTACACCTTC.

In this sample, this clonotype turned up once. The chain links TRBV21-1 to TRBJ1-5; TRBD1 reflects the table's D call only, with no check against the DNA. TRBV21-1 is a pseudogene locus. This CDR3 has 16 amino acids. In DNA form, the CDR3 reads TGTGCCGGCAGCAAAGCGCTTCAGGGTGAGGATCAGCCCCAGCATTTT. Translating gives CAGSKALQGEDQPQHF.

The chain has TRBV30 and TRBJ2-1; D might be TRBD2 (6 bases). Trimming took off 4 bases at V and 0 bases at J, with 13 bases between the two ends. The CDR3 loop spans 15 amino acids. Germline V gene sequence: CDR1 GTSNPN, CDR2 SVGIG (reference sequence). The CDR3 spells CAWTGTHSSYNEQFF. The DNA for the CDR3 is TGTGCCTGGACGGGGACTCATAGCTCCTACAATGAGCAGTTCTTC.

This clonotype appeared a few times. The J gene is TRBJ2-7, the V gene TRBV12-3 or TRBV12-4; TRBD2 matches at 8 bases. J lost 6 bases, V lost 4 bases, and 8 bases had no gene match. The CDR3 extends over 14 amino acids. The CDR3 nucleotides are TGTGCCAGCAGTTGGACTAGCAGGGTCTCCGAGCAGTACTTC. Encoded protein: CASSWTSRVSEQYF.

The chain couples TRBV6-6 to TRBJ1-5; D uncertain. From germline, CDR1 is MNHNY and CDR2 SVGAGI (reference sequence). V was cut by 7 bases and J by 0 bases, with 13 bases left in between. There are 15 residues in the CDR3. The CDR3 loop reads CASTLDGYSNQPQHF. In DNA form, the CDR3 reads TGTGCCAGCACTTTGGACGGGTATAGCAATCAGCCCCAGCATTTT.

The chain uses TRBV6-2 or TRBV6-3 and TRBJ2-7; 8 nucleotides agree with TRBD2. The germline CDR1 and CDR2 sequences are MNHEY and SVGEGT. The V and J ends lost 7 bases and 4 bases, in that order; junction bases with no gene match: 9. This CDR3 spans 14 amino acids. The CDR3 nucleotides are TGTGCCAGCATGGAAGCGGGAGTAAAGTACGAGCAGTACTTC. Protein product: CASMEAGVKYEQYF.

There are a few counts of this clonotype. The chain carries TRBV27 and TRBJ2-7; 9 bases line up with TRBD1. Germline V gene data show CDR1 as MNHEY and CDR2 as SMNVEV (reference sequence). The CDR3 is made up of 17 amino acids. Trimming at V came to 5 bases and at J to 2 bases, leaving 13 bases not matched to a gene. The CDR3 nucleotides read TGTGCCAGCAGTGGCCCCCCCTCGGGACAGGGTCCCTACGAGCAGTACTTC. This encodes CASSGPPSGQGPYEQYF.

This clonotype was seen more than once but under ten times. The CDR3 DNA reads TGTGCCACCAGCATTAGCGGGGACGACAATGAGCAGTTCTTC. It encodes CATSISGDDNEQFF. The V and J genes are TRBV15 and TRBJ2-1, with 8 bases matching TRBD2. Germline V gene lookup returns CDR1 LNHNV and CDR2 YYDKDF (reference sequence). J lost 5 bases, V lost 4 bases, and 4 bases had no gene match. The CDR3 runs to 14 residues.

This clonotype has more than one count but fewer than ten. V usage is TRBV5-1 and J usage is TRBJ2-1; D is undetermined. The V and J ends lost 0 bases and 10 bases respectively, with 11 bases between them. Germline CDR1 and CDR2: SGHRS and YFSETQ. This CDR3 has 13 amino acids. As DNA, the CDR3 is TGCGCCAGCAGCTTGGAGTCCTCGCGGGAGCAGTTCTTC. Protein product: CASSLESSREQFF.

V usage is TRBV9 and J usage is TRBJ2-1; the D gene is possibly TRBD1 (5 bases). Germline CDR1 SGDLS, CDR2 YYNGEE. The CDR3 totals 17 residues. With 4 bases removed from V and 3 bases from J, the gap between germline ends came to 20 bases. In DNA, the CDR3 is TGTGCCAGCAGCCTAAGGCTTCAGGGTAACTACTACAATGAGCAGTTCTTC. It is translated as CASSLRLQGNYYNEQFF.

This clonotype was counted between two and nine times. The V call is TRBV27, the J call TRBJ2-1; D is unresolved. The CDR3 runs 15 residues. The germline V gene has CDR1 MNHEY and CDR2 SMNVEV (reference sequence). With 6 bases removed from V and 0 bases from J, the gap between germline ends came to 12 bases. In DNA, the CDR3 is TGTGCCAGCAGCCCCCGGGCGAGCTCCTACAATGAGCAGTTCTTC. It translates to CASSPRASSYNEQFF.

The chain uses TRBV5-1 and TRBJ2-5; tentatively, D is TRBD1 (5 bases). Germline values: CDR1 SGHRS, CDR2 YFSETQ. V was trimmed by 1 base and J by 7 bases, leaving 14 bases between them. The CDR3 totals 14 residues. DNA of the CDR3: TGCGCCAGCAGCTTGAGCACAGGCCCAGGGACCCAGTACTTC. It codes for CASSLSTGPGTQYF.

CDR3 sequence reads: CASSLGAATGELFF. CDR3 nucleotides: TGTGCCAGCAGCTTAGGGGCAGCCACCGGGGAGCTGTTTTTT. The chain uses TRBV7-2 and TRBJ2-2; D is uncertain. The germline V gene has CDR1 SGHTA and CDR2 FQGNSA. Trimming shortened V by 1 base and J by 4 bases, and 7 bases separated the two germline ends. CDR3 length equals 14 residues.

The rearrangement uses TRBV20-1 and TRBJ2-1; TRBD2 agrees at 12 bases. CDR3 length equals 17 residues. Trimming at V came to 5 bases and at J to 10 bases, leaving 18 bases not matched to a gene. Germline-derived CDR1 and CDR2 are DFQATT and SNEGSKA (reference sequence). Here the CDR3 DNA reads TGCAGTGCTCGCTCCCCTCACCGGACTAGCGGGACGGGGGAGCAGTTCTTC. This translates into CSARSPHRTSGTGEQFF.

The chain joins TRBV4-3 to TRBJ2-3, with D tentatively TRBD1 (5 bases). Trimming removed 2 bases at V and 3 bases at J, with 18 bases between. CDR1 is LGHNA, CDR2 YSLEER, per germline. The CDR3 is 17 residues long. The CDR3 reads CASSQNPRTSRTDTQYF. As DNA, the CDR3 is TGCGCCAGCAGCCAAAATCCAAGGACATCGAGAACAGATACGCAGTATTTT.

The chain combines TRBV2 with TRBJ2-7; the D gene is possibly TRBD2 (5 bases). Germline loops: CDR1 SNHLY, CDR2 FYNNEI. This CDR3 has 13 residues. Trimming cost V 8 bases and J 0 bases, with 11 bases left between them. The CDR3 sequence is CASADSSSYEQYF. The CDR3 DNA is TGTGCCAGCGCGGACTCGAGCTCCTACGAGCAGTACTTC.

The CDR3 reads CSVETSGRGRDNEQFF. The CDR3 nucleotides are TGCAGCGTTGAAACTAGCGGGAGGGGACGGGACAATGAGCAGTTCTTC. The chain joins TRBV29-1 to TRBJ2-1; 13 positions agree with TRBD2. Germline lookup yields CDR1 SQVTM and CDR2 ANQGSEA. The length of the CDR3 is 16 residues. The V and J ends lost 2 bases and 5 bases, in that order; junction bases with no gene match: 6.

The chain links TRBV7-2 to TRBJ2-6; D possibly matches TRBD1 or TRBD2 (7 bases each). Germline CDR1 reads SGHTA; CDR2 reads FQGNSA. This CDR3 has 15 amino acids. V lost 1 base and J lost 12, with 16 bases in between. The chain's CDR3 is CASSLGWGRGPVLTF. The CDR3 DNA is TGTGCCAGCAGCTTAGGATGGGGGAGGGGGCCCGTCCTGACTTTC.

This clonotype was counted a few times. This chain links TRBV10-3 with TRBJ2-7; possible D gene TRBD1, 6 bases. V lost 10 bases, J lost 6 bases, and 19 bases lay in between. This CDR3 has 13 residues. In germline, CDR1 is ENHRY, CDR2 SYGVKD. CDR3 in amino acids: CATARQETGEQYF. The DNA for the CDR3 is TGTGCCACCGCCCGACAGGAAACCGGCGAGCAGTACTTC.

The chain recombines TRBV9 with TRBJ2-1; TRBD1 agrees at 10 bases. With V trimmed by 6 bases and J by 9 bases, 9 bases remained unmatched. Germline lookup yields CDR1 SGDLS and CDR2 YYNGEE. The CDR3 length is 14 residues. This chain's CDR3 is CASTRDRGYGEQFF. CDR3 nucleotides: TGTGCCAGCACAAGGGACAGGGGTTATGGTGAGCAGTTCTTC.

This rearrangement joins TRBV7-6 to TRBJ1-1; D uncertain. Germline V lookup: CDR1 SGHVS, CDR2 FNYEAQ. The ends were cut back, 5 bases at V and 5 bases at J, with 18 bases in the middle. This CDR3 has 15 residues. DNA for the CDR3: TGTGCCAGCAGCCCAGACTGGAGCCCCGGGACTGAAGCTTTCTTT. Translating it yields CASSPDWSPGTEAFF. The full variable domain, its missing parts supplied by reference TRBV7-6 and TRBJ1-1, is GAGVSQSPRYKVTKRGQDVALRCDPISGHVSLYWYRQALGQGPEFLTYFNYEAQQDKSGLPNDRFSAERPEGSISTLTIQRTEQRDSAMYRCASSPDWSPGTEAFFGQGTRLTVV.

The sample holds a few counts of this clonotype. The V call is TRBV3-1, the J call TRBJ2-3; D perhaps matches TRBD2 (5 bases). The CDR3 has 15 residues. The germline V gene has CDR1 LGHDT and CDR2 YNNKEL (reference sequence). The germline V and J ends were trimmed by 6 bases and 6 bases, with 19 bases remaining between them. The CDR3 DNA follows: TGTGCCAGCAGGGCTAAGGAGGTTCCCACCGATACGCAGTATTTT. The encoded protein is CASRAKEVPTDTQYF.

In this sample, this clonotype turned up a few times. The chain couples TRBV15 to TRBJ2-4; unclear D gene. From germline, CDR1 is LNHNV and CDR2 YYDKDF (reference sequence). Trimming shortened V by 8 bases and J by 7 bases, and 18 bases separated the two germline ends. CDR3 length equals 14 residues. The chain's CDR3 is CATGAPDLLNIQYF. The CDR3 region has the DNA TGTGCCACCGGAGCCCCGGACCTCCTCAACATTCAGTACTTC. The whole variable domain, filled in from reference TRBV15 and TRBJ2-4, reads DAMVIQNPRYQVTQFGKPVTLSCSQTLNHNVMYWYQQKSSQAPKLLFHYYDKDFNNEADTPDNFQSRRPNTSFCFLDIRSPGLGDTAMYLCATGAPDLLNIQYFGAGTRLSVL.

The chain employs TRBV24-1 and TRBJ2-1; maybe TRBD2 (5 bases). V was pared by 4 bases and J by 6 bases, with 9 bases between. Germline CDR1 KGHDR, CDR2 SFDVKD. This CDR3 spans 13 amino acids. The CDR3 DNA is TGTGCCACCAGTGAAGGACTTGCCAATGAGCAGTTCTTC. Translating it yields CATSEGLANEQFF.